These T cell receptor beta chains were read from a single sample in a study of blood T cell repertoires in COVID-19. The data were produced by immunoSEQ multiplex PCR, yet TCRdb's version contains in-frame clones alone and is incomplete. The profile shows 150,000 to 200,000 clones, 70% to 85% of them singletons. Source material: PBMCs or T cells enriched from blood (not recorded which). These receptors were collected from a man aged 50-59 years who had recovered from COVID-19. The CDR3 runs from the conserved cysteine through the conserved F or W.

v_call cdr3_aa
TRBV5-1 CASSTGDRAYGYTF
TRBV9 CASSDLAGGPSGELFF
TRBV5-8 CASSLSGGEKLFF
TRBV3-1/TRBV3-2 CASSPTWGPGNQPQHF
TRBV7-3 CASSPGQGTGELFF
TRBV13 CASSLASEGSQGTQYF
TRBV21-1 CASSRGAREQYF
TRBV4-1 CASSRSQVGGNTIYF
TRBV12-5 CASGLVGGGYTF
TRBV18 CASSPQTSGEILAKNIQYF
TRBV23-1 CASSQSFAGTGRNIQYF
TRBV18 CASSPEQGATEAFF
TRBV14 CASRSDRMNTEAFF
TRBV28 CASSTPTGVNQPQHF
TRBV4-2 CASSQGVGTGGIFWQYF
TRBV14 CASSHPQGAQHF
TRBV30 CAWSPISRQGANYGYTF
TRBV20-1 CSASAVQETQYF
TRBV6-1 CASSEARANYGYTF
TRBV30 CASSLRGGYTDTQYF
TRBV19 CASTISGVADTQYF
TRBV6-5 CASSHFSGQGGETQYF
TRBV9 CASSEGQGVSHGYTF
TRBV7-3 CASSLSPLDNEQFF
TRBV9 CASSLTQGHSEQFF
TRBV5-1 CASSPFGGGYTF
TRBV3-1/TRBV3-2 CASSHRQGINYGYTF
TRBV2 CASIEQDSNTEAFF
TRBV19 CASSISAGRGEKLFF
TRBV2 CASSAGQGFGNTIYF
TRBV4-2 CASSQGASGGATDTQYF
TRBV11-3 CASDPPGDSNQPQHF
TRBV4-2 CASSQEQGVGANVLTF
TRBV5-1 CASSLRSRDRENYGYTF
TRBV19 CASSYPGQGNEKLFF
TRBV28 CASSSQGTAQKETQYF
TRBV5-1 CASSGTGTEETQYF
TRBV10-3 CLRQGSNQPQHF